This paragraph covers one TCR beta chain sequence. No antigen is known for it. The sample comes from a study of cytomegalovirus exposure and HLA in healthy donors. General study points: In a later analysis, TCR beta V- and J-gene trimming showed a link to a missense DCLRE1C variant. It was confirmed in vitro that three of the CMV-associated chains were specific for CMV antigens. The authors later found HLA-associated TCR beta chains more clonally expanded than equally common others. Several of the most significant clusters appeared, in a later analysis, to be linked to common viral pathogens.

Use of 60 Vbeta and 13 Jbeta primers characterized the PCR. Using immunoSEQ multiplex PCR, the repertoire was profiled, and TCRdb retains in-frame clones only, with some absent. The data show 150,000 to 250,000 clones, approximately 79% seen once. Deletions cut 5 bases from V and 0 bases from J, with 8 bases between. The CDR3 runs 14 residues. CDR1 and CDR2 (germline): MNHNS, SASEGT. The chain joins TRBV6-1 to TRBJ1-3; perhaps TRBD1 as D (6 bases). Sequenced sample: PBMCs. The TCR sequence derives from a woman under 40 in good health and CMV-seropositive. CDR3 sequence reads: CASSPQGSGNTIYF. CDR3 in DNA: TGTGCCAGCAGTCCACAGGGCTCTGGAAACACCATATATTTT.